A single sample is the source of the 7 T cell receptor beta chains below, sequenced in a study of T cell changes during pregnancy in multiple sclerosis. The table came from immunoSEQ multiplex PCR; TCRdb's copy has only in-frame clones and leaves some out. The repertoire holds about 93,000 clones, with approximately 92% as singletons. Source: peripheral blood, taken after pregnancy. The receptor set was obtained from a female donor with multiple sclerosis, enrolled in a pregnancy study.

The V and J genes are TRBV14 and TRBJ1-2; no reliable D call. Trimming shortened V by 0 bases and J by 6 bases, and 8 bases separated the two germline ends. CDR1 SGHDN and CDR2 FVKESK come from the germline V gene. The CDR3 consists of 13 residues. CDR3 DNA: TGTGCCAGCAGCCAAGATGAGGGAAATGGCTACACCTTC. This codes for CASSQDEGNGYTF.

V usage is TRBV5-1 and J usage is TRBJ2-3, with 9 bases matching TRBD1. J was trimmed by 0 bases and V by 0 bases; bases with no gene match: 5. Germline V lookup: CDR1 SGHRS, CDR2 YFSETQ. The CDR3 is 17 residues long. DNA of the CDR3: TGCGCCAGCAGCTTGGGGACAGGGGCTCGGAGCACAGATACGCAGTATTTT. Its translation is CASSLGTGARSTDTQYF.

This chain uses TRBV6-6 with TRBJ1-2; 7 nucleotides agree with TRBD1. From germline, CDR1 is MNHNY and CDR2 SVGAGI (reference sequence). This CDR3 is built from 14 residues. Losses at the gene ends were 6 bases for V and 4 bases for J; bases not matched to a gene: 8. The CDR3 bases are TGTGCCAGCAGGACCGGGACAGTCATCTATGGCTACACCTTC. It codes for CASRTGTVIYGYTF.

The gene calls are TRBV6-5 and TRBJ1-2; perhaps TRBD1 as D (6 bases). V was cut by 10 bases and J by 8 bases, with 17 bases left in between. The CDR3 totals 12 residues. Germline V lookup: CDR1 MNHEY, CDR2 SVGAGI. CDR3 DNA sequence: TGTGCCACGCAACAGGGTTTGGGGGGCTACACCTTC. It yields the protein CATQQGLGGYTF.

The chain combines TRBV5-6 with TRBJ1-1, with 9 bases identical to TRBD1. There are 16 residues in the CDR3. V was clipped by 2 bases and J by 0 bases; unmatched bases: 5. Per the germline V gene, CDR1 is SGHDT and CDR2 is YYEEEE. CDR3: CASSFDRGNMNTEAFF. The DNA for the CDR3 is TGTGCCAGCAGCTTCGACAGGGGGAATATGAACACTGAAGCTTTCTTT.

V and J are TRBV28 and TRBJ1-3; TRBD1 is a possible D gene (6 bases). The V gene's germline CDR1 is MDHEN and CDR2 SYDVKM. The V gene lost 5 bases and the J gene lost 0 bases, with 11 bases spanning the gap. The CDR3 totals 15 residues. As DNA, the CDR3 is TGTGCCAGCAGTCCGGACAGCCTCTCTGGAAACACCATATATTTT. This gives the protein CASSPDSLSGNTIYF.

The V gene is TRBV6-6, the J gene TRBJ1-1, with D perhaps matching TRBD1 (6 bases). The CDR3 is 15 amino acids. The V and J ends lost 2 bases and 3 bases respectively, with 13 bases between them. Per germline, CDR1 MNHNY and CDR2 SVGAGI (reference sequence). Here the CDR3 reads CASSYGGARDTEAFF. CDR3 bases: TGTGCCAGCAGTTACGGGGGGGCGAGGGACACTGAAGCTTTCTTT.